This TCR beta chain is from a study of T-cell reconstitution after alpha-beta-depleted transplantation in children. A library of TCRbeta sequences, prepared with unique molecular identifiers, was generated. In TCRdb, the PCR reads were re-called with MiXCR into one record per CDR3 protein. The table has about 400,000 distinct CDR3 sequences, around 21% seen once. This clonotype was seen only a few times. Trimming cost V 6 bases and J 2 bases; bases outside gene matches: 6. Germline-derived CDR1 and CDR2 are DFQATT and SNEGSKA (reference sequence). The CDR3 is 14 residues long. The TCR sequence derives from a human donor who donated a stem cell graft to a child with acute myeloid leukemia. V and J are TRBV20-1 and TRBJ2-7; 11 nucleotides line up with TRBD2. Sequencing was performed on PBMCs from the stem cell graft donor, taken from the stem cell graft. CDR3 residues: CSAQQTSGTYEQYF. The CDR3 DNA sequence: TGCAGTGCCCAGCAGACTAGCGGGACCTACGAGCAGTACTTC.